This TCR beta chain emerged from a study of cytomegalovirus exposure and HLA in healthy donors. Study context: Within an early data release were tens of millions of unique TCRs drawn from HLA-typed donors. General study findings and limits: Altogether, 160 or so TCR beta chains were recorded as cytomegalovirus-associated.

The germline gives CDR1 ENHRY, CDR2 SYGVKD. Unmatched junction bases numbered 8, after V lost 0 bases and J lost 10 bases. CDR3 length equals 16 residues. Each of the donors was a healthy bone marrow donor. As to this clone: Antigen specificity is unknown.

This PCR relied on a set of 60 Vbeta primers and 13 Jbeta primers. The method was immunoSEQ multiplex PCR; TCRdb's version includes in-frame clones alone and lacks a portion of them. The table has roughly 250,000 clones, 84% seen once; the top ten hold approximately 2%. The source of this sequence is a woman in her 40s in good health and CMV-seropositive. The sample comprised PBMCs. The chain couples TRBV10-3 to TRBJ1-4; 10 nucleotides align to TRBD1. The chain's CDR3 is CAISESLGTGDPKLFF. CDR3 DNA sequence: TGTGCCATCAGTGAGTCTCTGGGGACAGGGGATCCAAAACTGTTTTTT.